This T cell receptor (beta chain) was recovered during a study of CXCR3-negative and CXCR3-positive naive CD8 T cells (dated by TCRdb to the late 2010s). Broadly, across the study: Around 140 million TRB reads were obtained in total, roughly 1.5 +/- 0.3 million reads per library. Diversity and physicochemical repertoire analyses covered some ten donors pooled from two independent experiments. TRBV-TRBJ cluster analysis included naive subsets from roughly 5 donors and memory cells from 3 donors.

The sequencing machine was a NextSeq 550. The Human TCR Profiling Kit (MiLaboratory) was used to make UMI-labeled 5' RACE TRB cDNA libraries. The full amount of extracted RNA was used for cDNA synthesis, and the full amount of resulting cDNA was used for PCR amplification. Libraries were prepared in parallel using an identical number of PCR cycles. As for the authors' bioinformatics: MIGEC and MiXCR extracted about 50,000 +/- 10,000 unique UMI-labeled TRB cDNA molecules per library, requiring at least two reads per UMI. An average of about 40,000 +/- 10,000 functional in-frame TRB CDR3 nucleotide clonotypes without stop codons was found per library. After each sample was downsampled to 5000 UMI-labeled TRB molecules, VDJtools was used to calculate diversity metrics such as normalized Shannon-Wiener and Chao1. VDJtools computed clonotype-size-weighted physicochemical properties of the central five CDR3 residues: interaction energy, strength, volume and Kidera factor 4. Through TCRdb reprocessing, the reads give one entry per CDR3 protein sequence; DNA is omitted. V and J calls and clone size were set by TCRdb, not the authors. In this sample's table one finds 90,000 to 100,000 distinct CDR3 sequences. The top ten clonotypes cover over 1.5% of the sample.

Each CD8+ T cell subset was flow-sorted in triplicate, with over 250,000 cells per subset placed directly into RLT lysis buffer. To exclude memory contaminants, naive CD8+ T cells were stringently defined as CD45RO-CCR7+CD27+CD95-. Standard density gradient centrifugation was used to isolate peripheral blood mononuclear cells from buffy coats. A FACSAria III was used to flow-sort naive CXCR3-negative and CXCR3-positive CD8+ T cells. Total RNA was extracted from sorted cells using an RNeasy Mini Kit. CDR1 SQVTM and CDR2 ANQGSEA were looked up in the germline V gene. Including the terminal cysteine and phenylalanine, the CDR3 comprises 13 residues. The DNA is not on file. What the research found in general, with its limitations: CXCR3 expression partially decreased after cryopreservation, so most assays used freshly isolated PBMCs. Compared with CXCR3-negative naive cells, CXCR3-positive naive cells had TRB CDR3s with higher hydrophobicity (lower Kidera factor 4), lower energy, and higher strength and volume indices. Both naive subsets had comparably high repertoire diversity, while memory CD8+ T cells had much lower repertoire diversity. Naive CXCR3-negative and CXCR3-positive cells from the same donor showed similar TRBV-TRBJ usage, whereas memory cells showed distinct patterns. Surface CD5, linked to self-reactivity in mice, was comparable between naive subsets; TCR interaction strength was therefore also inferred from TRB CDR3 physicochemical properties.

Worth noting for this clonotype: Which antigen it targets is not known.

The TCR originated in a human donor in good health. Some clones in this sample may be carry-over from other donors' samples. The chain is assembled from TRBV29-1 and TRBJ2-7; TCRdb reports TRBD2, a call that lacks DNA to check it against. The sample comprised naive CXCR3- CD8+ T cells from blood. The sample's cell subset or site label, decoded: CD45RO-CCR7+CD27+CD95- naive CD8+ T cells lacking CXCR3 (TNR3-). CDR3 sequence: CSVSPGITYEQYF.